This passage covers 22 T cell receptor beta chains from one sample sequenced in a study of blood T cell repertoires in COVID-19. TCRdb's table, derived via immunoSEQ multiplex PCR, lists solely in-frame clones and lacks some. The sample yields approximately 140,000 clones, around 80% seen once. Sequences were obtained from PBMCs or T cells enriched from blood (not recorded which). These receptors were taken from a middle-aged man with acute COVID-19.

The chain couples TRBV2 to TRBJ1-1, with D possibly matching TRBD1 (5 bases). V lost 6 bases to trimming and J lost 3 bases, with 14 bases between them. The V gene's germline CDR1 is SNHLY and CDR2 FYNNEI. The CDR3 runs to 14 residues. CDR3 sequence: CASSLSPRDTEAFF. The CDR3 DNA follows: TGTGCCAGCAGCCTGAGTCCCAGGGACACTGAAGCTTTCTTT. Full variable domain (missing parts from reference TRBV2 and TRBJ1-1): EPEVTQTPSHQVTQMGQEVILRCVPISNHLYFYWYRQILGQKVEFLVSFYNNEISEKSEIFDDQFSVERPDGSNFTLKIRSTKLEDSAMYFCASSLSPRDTEAFFGQGTRLTVV.

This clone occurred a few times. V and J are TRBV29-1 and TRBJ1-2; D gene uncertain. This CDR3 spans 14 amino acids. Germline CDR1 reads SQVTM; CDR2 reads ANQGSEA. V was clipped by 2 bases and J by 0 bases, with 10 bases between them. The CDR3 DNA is TGCAGCGTTGAACTAATTTGGTCTAACTATGGCTACACCTTC. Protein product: CSVELIWSNYGYTF.

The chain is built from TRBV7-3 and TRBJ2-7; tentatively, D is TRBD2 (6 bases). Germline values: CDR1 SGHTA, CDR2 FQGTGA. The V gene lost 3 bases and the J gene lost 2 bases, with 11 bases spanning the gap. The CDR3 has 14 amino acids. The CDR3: CASSFYGGPYEQYF. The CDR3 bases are TGTGCCAGCAGCTTCTACGGGGGTCCCTACGAGCAGTACTTC.

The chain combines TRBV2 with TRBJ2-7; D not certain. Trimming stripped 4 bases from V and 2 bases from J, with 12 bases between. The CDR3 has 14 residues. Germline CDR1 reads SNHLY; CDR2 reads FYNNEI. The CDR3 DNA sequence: TGTGCCAGCAGTGGAAGGCGAGGTGCCTACGAGCAGTACTTC. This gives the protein CASSGRRGAYEQYF.

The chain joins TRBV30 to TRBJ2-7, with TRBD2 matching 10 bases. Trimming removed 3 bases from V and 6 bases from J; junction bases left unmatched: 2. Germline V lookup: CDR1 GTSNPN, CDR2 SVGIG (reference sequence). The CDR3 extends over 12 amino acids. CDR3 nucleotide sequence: TGTGCCTGGAGGGGACTAGCGAGCGAGCAGTACTTC. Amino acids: CAWRGLASEQYF.

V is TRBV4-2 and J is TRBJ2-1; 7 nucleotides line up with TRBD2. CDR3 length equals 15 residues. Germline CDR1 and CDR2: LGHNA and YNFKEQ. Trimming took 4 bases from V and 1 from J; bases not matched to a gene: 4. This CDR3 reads CASSRGSGSYNEQFF. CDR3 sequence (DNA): TGTGCCAGCAGCCGAGGTAGCGGGTCCTACAATGAGCAGTTCTTC.

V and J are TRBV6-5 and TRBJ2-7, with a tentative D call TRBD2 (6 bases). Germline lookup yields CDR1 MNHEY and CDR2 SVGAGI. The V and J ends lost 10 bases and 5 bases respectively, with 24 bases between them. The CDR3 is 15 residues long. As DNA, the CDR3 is TGTGCCACCGAGACGGGAGCGGAGAACCGTCACGAGCAGTACTTC. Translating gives CATETGAENRHEQYF.

In DNA, the CDR3 is TGTGCCAGCAGCTATCGGGACAGGAAGATACAGCCCCAGCATTTT. The encoded protein is CASSYRDRKIQPQHF. This chain links TRBV5-6 with TRBJ1-5, with TRBD1 matching over 8 bases. Germline lookup yields CDR1 SGHDT and CDR2 YYEEEE. The junction had 9 bases not matched to a gene; V was cut back by 3 bases and J by 7 bases. This CDR3 has 15 amino acids.

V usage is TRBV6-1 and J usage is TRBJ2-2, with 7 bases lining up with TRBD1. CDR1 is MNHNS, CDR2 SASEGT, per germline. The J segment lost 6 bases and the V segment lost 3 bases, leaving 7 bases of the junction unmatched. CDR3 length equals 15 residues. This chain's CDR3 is CASSDDRVVAGELFF. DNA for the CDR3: TGTGCCAGCAGTGATGACAGGGTAGTAGCCGGGGAGCTGTTTTTT.

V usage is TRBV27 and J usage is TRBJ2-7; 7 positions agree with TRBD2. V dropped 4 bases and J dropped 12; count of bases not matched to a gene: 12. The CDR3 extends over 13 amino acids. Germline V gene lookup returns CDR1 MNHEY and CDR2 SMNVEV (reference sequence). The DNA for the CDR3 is TGTGCCAGCAGTTCTCATGCGGGGGAGGGGAGGTACTTC. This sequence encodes CASSSHAGEGRYF.

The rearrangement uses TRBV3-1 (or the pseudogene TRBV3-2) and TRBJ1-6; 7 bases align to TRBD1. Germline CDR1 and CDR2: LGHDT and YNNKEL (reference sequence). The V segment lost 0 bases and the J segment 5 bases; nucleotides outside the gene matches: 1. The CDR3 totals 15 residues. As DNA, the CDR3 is TGTGCCAGCAGCCAAGATACAGGGGATAATTCACCCCTCCACTTT. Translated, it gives CASSQDTGDNSPLHF.

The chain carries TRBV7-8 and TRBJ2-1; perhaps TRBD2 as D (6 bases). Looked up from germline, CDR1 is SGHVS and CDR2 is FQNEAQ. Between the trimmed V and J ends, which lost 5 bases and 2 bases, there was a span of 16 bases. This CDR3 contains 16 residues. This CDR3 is CASSRTEGFAYNEQFF. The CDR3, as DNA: TGTGCCAGCAGCAGGACGGAGGGGTTTGCCTACAATGAGCAGTTCTTC.

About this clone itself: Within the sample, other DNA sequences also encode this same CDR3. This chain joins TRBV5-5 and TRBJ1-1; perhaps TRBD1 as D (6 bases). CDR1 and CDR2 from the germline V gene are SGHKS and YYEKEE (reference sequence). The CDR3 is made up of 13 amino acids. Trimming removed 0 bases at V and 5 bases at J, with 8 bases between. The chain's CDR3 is CASSLGGGTEAFF. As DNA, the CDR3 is TGTGCCAGCAGCTTGGGAGGGGGAACTGAAGCTTTCTTT.

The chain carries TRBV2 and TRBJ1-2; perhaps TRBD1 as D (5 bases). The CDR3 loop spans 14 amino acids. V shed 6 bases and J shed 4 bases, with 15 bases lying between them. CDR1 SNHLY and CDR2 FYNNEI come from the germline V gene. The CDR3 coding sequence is TGTGCCAGCAGGAGTGGGGGGTTAGGCTATGGCTACACCTTC. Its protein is CASRSGGLGYGYTF.

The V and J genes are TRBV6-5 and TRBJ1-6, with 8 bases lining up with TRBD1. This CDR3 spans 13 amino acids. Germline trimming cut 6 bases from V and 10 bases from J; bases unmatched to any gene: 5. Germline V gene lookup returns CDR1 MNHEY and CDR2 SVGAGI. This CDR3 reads CASSGRGPSPLHF. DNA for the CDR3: TGTGCCAGCAGCGGCAGGGGGCCCTCACCCCTCCACTTT.

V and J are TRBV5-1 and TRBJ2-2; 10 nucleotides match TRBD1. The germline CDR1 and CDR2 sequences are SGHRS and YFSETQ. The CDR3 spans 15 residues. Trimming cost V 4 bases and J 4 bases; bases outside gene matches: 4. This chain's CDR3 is CASSVTGGRTGELFF. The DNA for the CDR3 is TGCGCCAGCAGCGTGACAGGGGGCCGCACCGGGGAGCTGTTTTTT.

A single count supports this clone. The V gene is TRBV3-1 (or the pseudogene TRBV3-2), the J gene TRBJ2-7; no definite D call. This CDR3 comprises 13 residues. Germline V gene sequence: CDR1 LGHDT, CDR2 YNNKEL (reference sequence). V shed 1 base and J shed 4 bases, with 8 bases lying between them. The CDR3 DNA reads TGTGCCAGCAGCCAAGTTGGCTTATACGAGCAGTACTTC. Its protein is CASSQVGLYEQYF.

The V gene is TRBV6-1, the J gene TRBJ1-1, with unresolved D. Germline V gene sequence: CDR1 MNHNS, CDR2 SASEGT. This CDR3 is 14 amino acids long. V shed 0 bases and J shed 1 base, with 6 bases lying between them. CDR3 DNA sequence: TGTGCCAGCAGTGAAGCGGCAGGGAACACTGAAGCTTTCTTT. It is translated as CASSEAAGNTEAFF.

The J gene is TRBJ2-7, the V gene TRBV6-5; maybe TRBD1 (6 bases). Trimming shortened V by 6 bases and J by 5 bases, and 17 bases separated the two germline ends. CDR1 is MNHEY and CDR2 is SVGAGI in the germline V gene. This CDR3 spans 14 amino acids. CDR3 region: CASSPQGPVDEQYF. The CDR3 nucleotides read TGTGCCAGCAGCCCCCAGGGGCCCGTGGACGAGCAGTACTTC.

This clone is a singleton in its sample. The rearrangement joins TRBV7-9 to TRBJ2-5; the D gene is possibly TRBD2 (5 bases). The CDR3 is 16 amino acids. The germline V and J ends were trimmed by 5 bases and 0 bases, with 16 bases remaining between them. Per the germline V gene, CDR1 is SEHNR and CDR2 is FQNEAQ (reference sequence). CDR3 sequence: CASSLGLTGYQETQYF. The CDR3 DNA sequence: TGTGCCAGCAGCCTCGGACTCACCGGGTACCAAGAGACCCAGTACTTC.

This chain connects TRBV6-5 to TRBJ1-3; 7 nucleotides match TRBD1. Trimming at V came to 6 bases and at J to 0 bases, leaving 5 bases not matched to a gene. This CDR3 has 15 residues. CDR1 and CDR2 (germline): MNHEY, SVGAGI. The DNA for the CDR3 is TGTGCCAGCAGGACAGGGTACAGCTCTGGAAACACCATATATTTT. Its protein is CASRTGYSSGNTIYF.

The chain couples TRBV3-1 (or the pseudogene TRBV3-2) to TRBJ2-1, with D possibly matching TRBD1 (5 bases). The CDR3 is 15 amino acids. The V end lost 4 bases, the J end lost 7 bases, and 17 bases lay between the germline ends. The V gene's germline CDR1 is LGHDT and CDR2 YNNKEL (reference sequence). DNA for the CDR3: TGTGCCAGCAGCCTTACAGGAGAAAGCCCGAATGAGCAGTTCTTC. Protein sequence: CASSLTGESPNEQFF.